These 6 T cell receptor beta chains share one sample of origin, sequenced in a study of response to subunit inactivated influenza vaccine. Each CDR3 protein is one row after TCRdb ran MiXCR on the RT-PCR reads. The sample includes hundreds of thousands of distinct CDR3 sequences, 12% seen only once; the top ten take about 9.4%. Here the sequenced sample was PBMCs from blood, taken on the day of vaccination. These receptors originate from a man aged 50-59 years who received an inactivated influenza vaccine.

In this sample, this clonotype turned up many times. The genes are TRBV7-2 and TRBJ2-2; the match to TRBD1 covers 7 bases. Germline CDR1 is SGHTA and CDR2 is FQGNSA. The CDR3 is 15 amino acids. V shed 2 bases and J 4 bases; nucleotides not matched to a gene: 4. This CDR3 is CASSLRGTVTGELFF. The CDR3 DNA reads as TGTGCCAGCAGCTTAAGGGGGACAGTCACCGGGGAGCTGTTTTTT.

This clonotype was counted between two and nine times. The chain is built from TRBV28 and TRBJ2-5, with 9 bases lining up with TRBD2. This CDR3 has 15 residues. Germline V CDR1 and CDR2: MDHEN, SYDVKM. V was pared by 4 bases and J by 4 bases, with 7 bases of the junction left unmatched. The CDR3 region is CASSSRGGLLETQYF. The CDR3 nucleotides read TGTGCCAGCAGTTCGCGGGGGGGCCTGTTAGAGACCCAGTACTTC. The variable domain in full, completed from reference TRBV28 and TRBJ2-5, reads DVKVTQSSRYLVKRTGEKVFLECVQDMDHENMFWYRQDPGLGLRLIYFSYDVKMKEKGDIPEGYSVSREKKERFSLILESASTNQTSMYLCASSSRGGLLETQYFGPGTRLLVL.

The sample holds a few counts of this clonotype. The CDR3 here is CASRRLNLAGGGNEQFF. For the CDR3, the DNA is TGTGCCAGCAGGCGACTAAATTTAGCGGGAGGGGGCAATGAGCAGTTCTTC. The V and J genes are TRBV28 and TRBJ2-1; 11 positions agree with TRBD2. Trimming cost V 6 bases and J 6 bases; bases outside gene matches: 13. CDR3 size: 17 residues. Germline V gene sequence: CDR1 MDHEN, CDR2 SYDVKM.

This clonotype was counted ten times or more. The chain employs TRBV5-1 and TRBJ2-3, with TRBD2 matching 10 bases. This CDR3 is 15 amino acids long. Germline assignment: CDR1 SGHRS and CDR2 YFSETQ. V lost 2 bases and J lost 5; bases outside the gene matches: 5. CDR3 coding DNA: TGCGCCAGCAGCTTAGCGGGAGGGCCGGGAGATACGCAGTATTTT. Translated, it gives CASSLAGGPGDTQYF.

A few counts support this clonotype. This chain links TRBV7-3 with TRBJ1-6, with 11 positions matching TRBD1. The V and J ends lost 2 bases and 10 bases, in that order; junction bases with no gene match: 4. The germline CDR1 and CDR2 sequences are SGHTA and FQGTGA. CDR3 size: 15 residues. The CDR3 loop is CASSLQGTGGSPLHF. The CDR3 DNA follows: TGTGCCAGCAGCTTACAGGGGACAGGGGGATCACCCCTCCACTTT.

The chain carries TRBV20-1 and TRBJ2-7, with D unresolved. The CDR3 length is 13 residues. Germline V CDR1 and CDR2: DFQATT, SNEGSKA (reference sequence). Trimming took off 0 bases at V and 2 bases at J, with 8 bases between the two ends. The CDR3 spells CSAREPVAYEQYF. CDR3 nucleotide sequence: TGCAGTGCTAGAGAACCAGTTGCCTACGAGCAGTACTTC.